Listed below are T cell receptor beta chains from one sample, sequenced in a study of OX40 agonist ivuxolimab in advanced cancers. The protocol was immunoSEQ multiplex PCR, while the TCRdb copy is restricted to in-frame clones and leaves out a portion. The sample carries tens of thousands of clones, 92% recorded once. Sample: CD4+ or CD8+ T cells sorted from blood, taken in a trial of the OX40 agonist ivuxolimab. All receptors derive from an adult with an advanced solid tumor such as melanoma, head and neck, liver or kidney cancer. Each CDR3 is given with its conserved first and last residue. The D gene is left open where the match is weak. For some rows the clone size is stated as once, few or many, or as a class when expanded; others skip it.

V gene	D gene	J gene	clone size	CDR3 DNA	CDR3 protein
TRBV19	-	TRBJ2-5	once	TGTGCCAGTAGTGGGCGGGACCTTTTGGGGGCAGGGACCCAGTACTTC	CASSGRDLLGAGTQYF
TRBV6-5	-	TRBJ2-1	-	TGTGCCAGCAGTTACTCGGGGAATGAGCAGTTCTTC	CASSYSGNEQFF
TRBV6-1	-	TRBJ1-4	-	TGTGCCAGCACCGGCCGGGACTTTGAGGAAAAACTGTTTTTT	CASTGRDFEEKLFF
TRBV6-5	TRBD1	TRBJ1-2	-	TGTGCCAGCAGCCTGGACAGGGCCTATGGCTACACCTTC	CASSLDRAYGYTF
TRBV10-2	TRBD2	TRBJ2-3	-	TGCGCCAGCAGTCAGGGACTAGCGGATACAGATACGCAGTATTTT	CASSQGLADTDTQYF
TRBV28	-	TRBJ2-1	-	TGTGCCAGCAGTTTCAGGGGCTCCTACAATGAGCAGTTCTTC	CASSFRGSYNEQFF
TRBV7-9	TRBD1	TRBJ1-1	few	TGTGCCAGCAGCTCACCTGACAGGGATCCGAACACTGAAGCTTTCTTT	CASSSPDRDPNTEAFF
TRBV7-6	TRBD1	TRBJ1-4	-	TGTGCCAGCAGCTTAACCGACAGGGTTGGTAATGAAAAACTGTTTTTT	CASSLTDRVGNEKLFF
TRBV27	-	TRBJ2-7	-	TGTGCCAGCCAAAAGGGGGGGCCTACCTACGAGCAGTACTTC	CASQKGGPTYEQYF
TRBV27	-	TRBJ2-6	-	TGTGCCAGCAGTTTAATACCGGCCTCTGGGGCCAACGTCCTGACTTTC	CASSLIPASGANVLTF